The next 22 T cell receptor beta chains were all read from a single sample in a study of CD8 T cells in ankylosing spondylitis (dated by TCRdb to between 2016 and 2019). Preparation of the library involved 5' RACE. The reads were generated on an Illumina HiSeq 2500. Using fastp trimming at Q25 and MiXCR clonotype assembly, TCRdb reanalyzed the public sequencing data and kept in-frame beta chains. Entries are consolidated by CDR3 protein sequence, retaining the most common genes and DNA. This sample is represented by approximately 25,000 distinct CDR3 sequences; 2.5% of them were singletons. The top ten constitute more than 6.5% of the sample. Source material: blood, either unsorted or a sorted T cell fraction (not recorded which). All receptors come from a female donor with ankylosing spondylitis or in good health (not recorded which).

Ten or more counts support this clonotype. The chain uses TRBV9 and TRBJ1-2, with TRBD1 as a possible D gene (5 bases). The length of the CDR3 is 13 residues. V gave up 4 bases and J gave up 2 bases, with 9 bases separating them. Per germline, CDR1 SGDLS and CDR2 YYNGEE. The CDR3 DNA is TGTGCCAGCAGCCCGGACACAAACTATGGCTACACCTTC. Translation: CASSPDTNYGYTF.

This clonotype was counted many times. The chain recombines TRBV9 with TRBJ2-1, with 7 bases fitting TRBD2. This CDR3 is built from 21 residues. Germline V lookup: CDR1 SGDLS, CDR2 YYNGEE. The V segment lost 5 bases and the J segment 4 bases; nucleotides outside the gene matches: 27. The DNA for the CDR3 is TGTGCCAGCAGTGTCCCCGCGGGGGAACCGATTAGGGTAGCGCGATACAATGAGCAGTTCTTC. Translating it yields CASSVPAGEPIRVARYNEQFF.

In this sample, this clonotype turned up many times. This chain links TRBV9 with TRBJ1-1; no reliable D call. The germline V and J ends were trimmed by 0 bases and 1 base, with 7 bases remaining between them. Germline CDR1 and CDR2: SGDLS and YYNGEE. The CDR3 is 14 residues long. The CDR3 reads CASSVAPENTEAFF. DNA of the CDR3: TGTGCCAGCAGCGTAGCCCCAGAGAACACTGAAGCTTTCTTT.

This clonotype was recorded many times. This chain links TRBV9 with TRBJ1-5, with D perhaps matching TRBD1 (5 bases). Trimming took 7 bases from V and 4 from J, leaving 9 bases between them. Per the germline V gene, CDR1 is SGDLS and CDR2 is YYNGEE. This CDR3 is built from 12 residues. The CDR3, as DNA: TGTGCCAGCGGGACGGAGAATCAGCCCCAGCATTTT. Its protein is CASGTENQPQHF.

This clonotype was seen repeatedly, ten times or more. The chain uses TRBV9 and TRBJ1-2; D not certain. V was pared by 4 bases and J by 3 bases, with 13 bases between. CDR3 length equals 14 residues. In germline, CDR1 is SGDLS, CDR2 YYNGEE. The CDR3 DNA sequence: TGTGCCAGCAGCCCCCGACCCTTCGACTATGGCTACACCTTC. Encoded protein: CASSPRPFDYGYTF.

This clonotype was counted at least ten times. This chain joins TRBV9 and TRBJ1-2, with D uncertain. Germline CDR1 SGDLS, CDR2 YYNGEE. The CDR3 totals 15 residues. Trimming removed 0 bases from V and 3 bases from J, with 12 bases in between. In nucleotides, the CDR3 is TGTGCCAGCAGCGTAGCTAACCTGGGAGACTATGGCTACACCTTC. Protein sequence: CASSVANLGDYGYTF.

This clonotype was seen many times. The genes are TRBV9 and TRBJ2-2; 9 bases align to TRBD1. CDR1 is SGDLS, CDR2 YYNGEE, per germline. Trimming cost V 3 bases and J 1 base; bases outside gene matches: 1. This CDR3 contains 15 residues. The DNA of the CDR3 is TGTGCCAGCAGCGCGGGACAGGGGAACACCGGGGAGCTGTTTTTT. As protein: CASSAGQGNTGELFF.

This clonotype showed up many times. This sequence joins TRBV9 and TRBJ1-6; D gene unclear. V lost 3 bases and J lost 6, with 7 bases in between. The CDR3 is made up of 13 amino acids. Germline V gene data show CDR1 as SGDLS and CDR2 as YYNGEE. The CDR3: CASSGESNSPLHF. The CDR3 DNA is TGTGCCAGCAGCGGAGAGAGTAATTCACCCCTCCACTTT.

At least ten counts were recorded for this clonotype. V and J are TRBV9 and TRBJ2-3, with D unresolved. V was trimmed by 4 bases and J by 0 bases, leaving 15 bases between them. Germline loops: CDR1 SGDLS, CDR2 YYNGEE. The CDR3 is 16 residues long. CDR3 DNA sequence: TGTGCCAGCAGCCCTCAGGACGGAATAAGCACAGATACGCAGTATTTT. Its translation: CASSPQDGISTDTQYF.

At least ten counts were recorded for this clonotype. The DNA of the CDR3 is TGTGCCAGCAGCGTAGCGTTCAGAGAGGATACGCAGTATTTT. It specifies CASSVAFREDTQYF. V gene TRBV9 combines with J gene TRBJ2-3; D gene unclear. This CDR3 has 14 amino acids. Germline V gene sequence: CDR1 SGDLS, CDR2 YYNGEE. Trimming took off 0 bases at V and 6 bases at J, with 11 bases between the two ends.

This clonotype showed up many times. CDR3 amino acids: CASSVGGLSYNEQFF. CDR3 bases: TGTGCCAGCAGCGTAGGCGGGTTATCCTACAATGAGCAGTTCTTC. The chain employs TRBV9 and TRBJ2-1, with D perhaps matching TRBD2 (5 bases). From germline, CDR1 is SGDLS and CDR2 YYNGEE. The V and J ends lost 0 bases and 1 base respectively, with 8 bases between them. The CDR3 runs 15 residues.

This clonotype was observed many times. The gene calls are TRBV9 and TRBJ1-1; weak D call: TRBD1 (5 bases). This CDR3 spans 15 amino acids. Between the trimmed V and J ends, which lost 0 bases and 4 bases, there was a span of 13 bases. Germline values: CDR1 SGDLS, CDR2 YYNGEE. The CDR3 bases are TGTGCCAGCAGCGTAGAAACCAGGGCGGGCACTGAAGCTTTCTTT. As protein: CASSVETRAGTEAFF.

In this sample, this clonotype turned up many times. The chain employs TRBV9 and TRBJ1-5; D ambiguous. Germline CDR1 is SGDLS and CDR2 is YYNGEE. The ends were cut back, 4 bases at V and 0 bases at J, with 11 bases in the middle. This CDR3 region has 15 residues. This chain's CDR3 is CASSTGADSNQPQHF. The CDR3 coding sequence is TGTGCCAGCAGCACGGGTGCAGATAGCAATCAGCCCCAGCATTTT.

This clonotype was picked up many times. J is TRBJ2-1 and V is TRBV9; D is unresolved. The germline V gene has CDR1 SGDLS and CDR2 YYNGEE. V was pared by 0 bases and J by 0 bases, with 13 bases between. CDR3 length: 17 amino acids. CDR3 residues: CASSVAPASTSYNEQFF. In nucleotides, the CDR3 is TGTGCCAGCAGCGTAGCCCCCGCCAGCACCTCCTACAATGAGCAGTTCTTC.

This clonotype was observed at least ten times. The DNA of the CDR3 is TGTGCCAGCAGCGTTTCCGGGCAGAACACCGGGGAGCTGTTTTTT. Protein: CASSVSGQNTGELFF. The chain links TRBV9 to TRBJ2-2, with D unclear. Germline V lookup: CDR1 SGDLS, CDR2 YYNGEE. The CDR3 is 15 residues long. The ends were cut back, 2 bases at V and 1 base at J, with 9 bases in the middle.

This clonotype was seen many times. The rearrangement joins TRBV9 to TRBJ2-5; 10 bases line up with TRBD2. V lost 0 bases, J lost 5 bases, and 10 bases stayed unmatched. The CDR3 length is 17 residues. CDR1 and CDR2 (germline): SGDLS, YYNGEE. The CDR3 nucleotides are TGTGCCAGCAGCGTAGAGGCCAGCGGGGGGGTTCGGGAGACCCAGTACTTC. Amino acids: CASSVEASGGVRETQYF.

This clonotype was detected many times. As DNA, the CDR3 is TGTGCCAGCAGCGTTACAGGGGCAAGCAATCAGCCCCAGCATTTT. It yields the protein CASSVTGASNQPQHF. J is TRBJ1-5 and V is TRBV9, with 7 bases lining up with TRBD1. The CDR3 length is 15 residues. Per the germline V gene, CDR1 is SGDLS and CDR2 is YYNGEE. Germline trimming cut 2 bases from V and 1 base from J; bases unmatched to any gene: 3.

This clonotype was observed many times. The chain employs TRBV9 and TRBJ2-1, with TRBD2 matching 9 bases. Germline assignment: CDR1 SGDLS and CDR2 YYNGEE. The junction had 4 bases not matched to a gene; V was cut back by 0 bases and J by 0 bases. The CDR3 length is 17 residues. The CDR3 sequence: CASSVESGRSSYNEQFF. DNA for the CDR3: TGTGCCAGCAGCGTAGAAAGCGGGAGGAGCTCCTACAATGAGCAGTTCTTC.

This clonotype was detected many times. The J gene is TRBJ1-5, the V gene TRBV9; D perhaps matches TRBD1 (5 bases). CDR1 is SGDLS and CDR2 is YYNGEE in the germline V gene. Trimming cost V 7 bases and J 2 bases, with 16 bases left between them. CDR3 length: 15 amino acids. DNA of the CDR3: TGTGCCAGCGCGCGGGGCGGGGATGGCAATCAGCCCCAGCATTTT. It translates to CASARGGDGNQPQHF. The full variable domain, rest sourced from reference TRBV9 and TRBJ1-5, is DSGVTQTPKHLITATGQRVTLRCSPRSGDLSVYWYQQSLDQGLQFLIQYYNGEERAKGNILERFSAQQFPDLHSELNLSSLELGDSALYFCASARGGDGNQPQHFGDGTRLSIL.

This clonotype was seen at least ten times. The chain links TRBV9 to TRBJ2-2; 7 nucleotides match TRBD2. Germline V gene data show CDR1 as SGDLS and CDR2 as YYNGEE. The CDR3 runs to 14 residues. J lost 5 bases, V lost 4 bases, and 5 bases had no gene match. CDR3 in DNA: TGTGCCAGCAGCCGCTGGGAGGGGACCGGGGAGCTGTTTTTT. This translates into CASSRWEGTGELFF.

In its sample, this clonotype was seen many times. V usage is TRBV9 and J usage is TRBJ2-7; D unresolved. The CDR3 spans 15 residues. Trimming pared 0 bases from V and 3 bases from J, leaving 13 bases between. Germline loops: CDR1 SGDLS, CDR2 YYNGEE. CDR3 bases: TGTGCCAGCAGCGTAGGACCAACCGCCGTCTACGAGCAGTACTTC. Its translation is CASSVGPTAVYEQYF.

This clonotype was found many times. The chain is built from TRBV9 and TRBJ2-7; possibly TRBD2 for D (6 bases). Germline CDR1 SGDLS, CDR2 YYNGEE. V lost 0 bases and J lost 0, with 10 bases in between. This CDR3 region has 15 residues. The CDR3 coding sequence is TGTGCCAGCAGCGTAGGGAGTAGCGGCTCCTACGAGCAGTACTTC. Protein product: CASSVGSSGSYEQYF.